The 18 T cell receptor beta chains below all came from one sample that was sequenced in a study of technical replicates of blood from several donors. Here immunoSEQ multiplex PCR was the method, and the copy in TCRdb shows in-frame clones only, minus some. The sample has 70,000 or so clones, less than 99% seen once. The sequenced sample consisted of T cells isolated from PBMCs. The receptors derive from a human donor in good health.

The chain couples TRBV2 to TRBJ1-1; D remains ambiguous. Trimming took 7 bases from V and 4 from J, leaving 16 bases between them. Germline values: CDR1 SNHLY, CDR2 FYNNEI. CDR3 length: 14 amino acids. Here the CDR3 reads CASIRLGSGTEAFF. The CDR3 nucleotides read TGTGCCAGCATTAGACTGGGGAGTGGCACTGAAGCTTTCTTT.

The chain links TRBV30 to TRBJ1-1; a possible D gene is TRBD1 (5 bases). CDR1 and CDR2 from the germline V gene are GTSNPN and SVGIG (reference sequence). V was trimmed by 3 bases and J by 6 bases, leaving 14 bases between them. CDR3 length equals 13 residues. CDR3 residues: CAWRMTREAEAFF. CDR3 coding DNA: TGTGCCTGGAGAATGACCAGGGAAGCTGAAGCTTTCTTT.

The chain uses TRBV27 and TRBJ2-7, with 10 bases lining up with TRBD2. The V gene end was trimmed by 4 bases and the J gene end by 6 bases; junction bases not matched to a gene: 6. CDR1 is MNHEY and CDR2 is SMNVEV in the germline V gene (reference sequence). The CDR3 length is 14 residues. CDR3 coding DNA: TGTGCCAGCAGTTCTAGCGGGAGCCCGACCGAGCAGTACTTC. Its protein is CASSSSGSPTEQYF.

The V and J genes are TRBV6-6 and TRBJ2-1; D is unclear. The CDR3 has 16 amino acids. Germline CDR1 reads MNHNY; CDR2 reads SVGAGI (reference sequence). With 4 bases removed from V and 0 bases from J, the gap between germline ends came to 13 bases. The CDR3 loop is CASSLLQNRSYNEQFF. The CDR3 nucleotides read TGTGCCAGCAGTTTATTACAGAACCGCTCCTACAATGAGCAGTTCTTC.

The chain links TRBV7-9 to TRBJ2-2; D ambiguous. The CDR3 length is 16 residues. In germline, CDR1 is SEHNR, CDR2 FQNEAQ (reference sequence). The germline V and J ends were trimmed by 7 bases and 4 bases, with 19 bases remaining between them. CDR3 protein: CASMIKSASGTGELFF. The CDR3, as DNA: TGTGCCAGCATGATAAAGTCTGCCTCGGGCACCGGGGAGCTGTTTTTT.

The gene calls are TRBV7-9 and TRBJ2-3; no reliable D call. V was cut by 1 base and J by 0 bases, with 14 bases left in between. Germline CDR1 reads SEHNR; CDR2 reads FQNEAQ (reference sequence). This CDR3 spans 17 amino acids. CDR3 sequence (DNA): TGTGCCAGCAGCTTAGGGCGGTCAGCCACTAGCACAGATACGCAGTATTTT. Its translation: CASSLGRSATSTDTQYF. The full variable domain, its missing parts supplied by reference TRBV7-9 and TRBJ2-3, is DTGVSQNPRHKITKRGQNVTFRCDPISEHNRLYWYRQTLGQGPEFLTYFQNEAQLEKSRLLSDRFSAERPKGSFSTLEIQRTEQGDSAMYLCASSLGRSATSTDTQYFGPGTRLTVL.

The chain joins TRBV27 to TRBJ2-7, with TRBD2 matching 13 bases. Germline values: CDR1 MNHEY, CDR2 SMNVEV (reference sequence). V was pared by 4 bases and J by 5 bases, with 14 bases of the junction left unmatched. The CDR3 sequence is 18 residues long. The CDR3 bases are TGTGCCAGCAGTTCCTCTCTACTAGCGGGAGGGGTTCGCCACGAGCAGTACTTC. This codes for CASSSSLLAGGVRHEQYF.

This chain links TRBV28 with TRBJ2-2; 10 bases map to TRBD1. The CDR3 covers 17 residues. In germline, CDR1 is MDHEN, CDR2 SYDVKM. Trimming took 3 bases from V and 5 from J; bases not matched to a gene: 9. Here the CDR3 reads CASSFLGQGKGTGELFF. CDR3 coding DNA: TGTGCCAGCAGTTTCTTGGGACAGGGGAAGGGGACCGGGGAGCTGTTTTTT.

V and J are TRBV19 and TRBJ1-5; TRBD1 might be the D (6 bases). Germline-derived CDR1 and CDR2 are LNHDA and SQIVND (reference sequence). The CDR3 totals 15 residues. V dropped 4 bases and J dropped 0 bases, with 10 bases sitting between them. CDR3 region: CASSTRTDSNQPQHF. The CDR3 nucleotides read TGTGCCAGTAGTACCCGGACAGATAGCAATCAGCCCCAGCATTTT.

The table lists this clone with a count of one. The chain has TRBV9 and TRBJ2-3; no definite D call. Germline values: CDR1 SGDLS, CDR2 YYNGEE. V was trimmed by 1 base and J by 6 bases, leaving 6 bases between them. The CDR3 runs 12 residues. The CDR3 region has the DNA TGTGCCAGCAGCGTAAGTCGGGATACGCAGTATTTT. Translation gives CASSVSRDTQYF.

DNA for the CDR3: TGTGCCTGGAGTGTACTCGGACTAGCGGGAGAGCACTACTACAATGAGCAGTTCTTC. Encoded protein: CAWSVLGLAGEHYYNEQFF. The V and J genes are TRBV30 and TRBJ2-1; 13 bases match TRBD2. The V gene's germline CDR1 is GTSNPN and CDR2 SVGIG (reference sequence). J was trimmed by 3 bases and V by 0 bases; bases with no gene match: 11. This CDR3 region has 19 residues.

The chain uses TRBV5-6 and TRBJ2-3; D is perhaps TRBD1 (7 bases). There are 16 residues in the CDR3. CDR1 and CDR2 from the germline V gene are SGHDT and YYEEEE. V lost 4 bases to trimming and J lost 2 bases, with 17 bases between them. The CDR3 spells CASSVGGQTYTDTQYF. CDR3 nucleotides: TGTGCCAGCAGCGTGGGGGGACAGACTTACACAGATACGCAGTATTTT.

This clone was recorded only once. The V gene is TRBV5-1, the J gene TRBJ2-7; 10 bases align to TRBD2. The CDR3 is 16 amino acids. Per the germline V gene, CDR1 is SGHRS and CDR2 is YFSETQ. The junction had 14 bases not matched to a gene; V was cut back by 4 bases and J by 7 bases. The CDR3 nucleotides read TGCGCCAGCAGCGACTTAGCGGGAGGAAACTTAGGAGAGCAGTACTTC. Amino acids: CASSDLAGGNLGEQYF.

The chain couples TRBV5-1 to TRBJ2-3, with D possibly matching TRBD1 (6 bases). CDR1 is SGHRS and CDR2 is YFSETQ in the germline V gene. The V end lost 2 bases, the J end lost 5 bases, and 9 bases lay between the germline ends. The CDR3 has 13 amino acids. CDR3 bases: TGCGCCAGCAGCTTCGGACAGAAAGATACGCAGTATTTT. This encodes CASSFGQKDTQYF. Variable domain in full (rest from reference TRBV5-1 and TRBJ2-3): KAGVTQTPRYLIKTRGQQVTLSCSPISGHRSVSWYQQTPGQGLQFLFEYFSETQRNKGNFPGRFSGRQFSNSRSEMNVSTLELGDSALYLCASSFGQKDTQYFGPGTRLTVL.

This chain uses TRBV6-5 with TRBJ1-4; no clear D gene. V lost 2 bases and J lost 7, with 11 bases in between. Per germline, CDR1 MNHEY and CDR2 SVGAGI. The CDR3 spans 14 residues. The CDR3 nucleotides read TGTGCCAGCAGTTACGCGGGCCCGGGTGAAAAACTGTTTTTT. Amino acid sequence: CASSYAGPGEKLFF.

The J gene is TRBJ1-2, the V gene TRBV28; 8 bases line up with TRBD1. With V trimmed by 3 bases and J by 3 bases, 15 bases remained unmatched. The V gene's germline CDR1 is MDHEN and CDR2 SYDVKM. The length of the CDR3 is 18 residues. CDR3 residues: CASSFMETGEFEDYGYTF. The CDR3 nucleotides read TGTGCCAGCAGTTTTATGGAGACAGGGGAGTTTGAGGACTATGGCTACACCTTC.

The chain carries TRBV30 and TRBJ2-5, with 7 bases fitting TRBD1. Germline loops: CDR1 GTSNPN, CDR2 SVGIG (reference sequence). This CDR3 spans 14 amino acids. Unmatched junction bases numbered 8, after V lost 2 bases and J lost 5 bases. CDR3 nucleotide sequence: TGTGCCTGGAGTACGGGACAGACAAAGGAGACCCAGTACTTC. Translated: CAWSTGQTKETQYF.

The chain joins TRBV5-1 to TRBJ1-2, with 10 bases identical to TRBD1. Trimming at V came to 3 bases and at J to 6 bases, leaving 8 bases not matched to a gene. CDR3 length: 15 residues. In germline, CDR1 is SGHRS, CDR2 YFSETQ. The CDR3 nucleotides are TGCGCCAGCAGCTCCTCGACAGGGGGCGCTCATGGCTACACCTTC. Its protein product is CASSSSTGGAHGYTF.